The TCR beta chain under discussion was sequenced for a study of response to subunit inactivated influenza vaccine (dated by TCRdb to between 2017 and 2018). At the level of the whole study: The study used deep quantitative T cell receptor repertoire profiling to track responses to a trivalent subunit inactivated influenza vaccine. Paper-wide results and their limitations: It was suggested by the authors that each seasonal influenza vaccination may recruit only a limited number of new T cells.

A note on this clonotype: This receptor's antigen is unknown. There are no base qualities to consult, and no much larger clone falls within one base.

The CDR3 runs 17 residues from the cysteine to the phenylalanine. The CDR3 DNA has 51 bases and is translated from base 1. The CDR1 and CDR2 encoded by the germline V gene (reference sequence) are LGHDT and YNNKEL. V and J are trimmed by 4 bases and 7 bases, and the gene matches miss 13 bases of the junction. The protocol used for the library was RT-PCR. The sequencing machine was an Illumina HiSeq 2500. TCRdb's own reprocessing of the public reads used fastp at Q25 and MiXCR and kept productive beta chains. Every entry covers one CDR3 protein and lists the most common genes and DNA from its rows. In this sample the table shows about 190,000 distinct CDR3 sequences, 14% of which occur a single time. The top ten clonotypes cover approximately 30% of the sample.

The sample consisted of CD8+ T cells sorted from PBMCs, taken about 5 days after vaccination. This TCR derives from a man in his fifties or sixties who received an inactivated influenza vaccine. Donor details come from another sample of the same person, matched by shared clones. Recombination linked TRBV3-1 to TRBJ2-2; TRBD2 agrees with 9 junctional bases. The CDR3 region has the sequence CASSPTSGLALIGELFF. The bases are TGTGCCAGCAGCCCGACATCGGGACTAGCCTTGATCGGGGAGCTGTTTTTT.